This is a list of T cell receptor beta chains from one sample in a study of T cell changes during pregnancy in multiple sclerosis. Assay: immunoSEQ multiplex PCR; the TCRdb copy retains only in-frame clones and omits some. The data show about 62,000 clones, 89% seen once. The material was peripheral blood, obtained in the first trimester of pregnancy. These receptors all stem from a female donor with multiple sclerosis, enrolled in a pregnancy study. Both conserved end residues are trimmed from each CDR3. Each record gives: J gene, V gene, CDR3 protein.

j_call: TRBJ2-5
v_call: TRBV7-8
cdr3_aa: ASSPGQGQETQY

j_call: TRBJ1-5
v_call: TRBV7-9
cdr3_aa: ASSVDWGDQPQH

j_call: TRBJ1-3
v_call: TRBV4-3
cdr3_aa: ASSQDWDRAGNTIY

j_call: TRBJ1-5
v_call: TRBV19
cdr3_aa: ASSMEYGYNQPQH

j_call: TRBJ2-1
v_call: TRBV30
cdr3_aa: ACPLAGETGGEQF

j_call: TRBJ1-1
v_call: TRBV27
cdr3_aa: ASSRQAGGIAEAF

j_call: TRBJ1-1
v_call: TRBV29-1
cdr3_aa: SVVGRLNTEAF

j_call: TRBJ2-5
v_call: TRBV5-6
cdr3_aa: ASSPDRGGVLLQTQY

j_call: TRBJ1-2
v_call: TRBV5-6
cdr3_aa: ASSWDRHYGYT

j_call: TRBJ1-3
v_call: TRBV29-1
cdr3_aa: SVESVGNTIY

j_call: TRBJ1-1
v_call: TRBV2
cdr3_aa: ATVGARVDTEAF

j_call: TRBJ1-2
v_call: TRBV27
cdr3_aa: ASSRPGKANYGYT

j_call: TRBJ2-4
v_call: TRBV6-6
cdr3_aa: ASSSTSALAKNIQY

j_call: TRBJ2-1
v_call: TRBV30
cdr3_aa: AWSAGQGASGRLSYNEQF

j_call: TRBJ1-2
v_call: TRBV5-6
cdr3_aa: ASISMTGTFYGYT

j_call: TRBJ1-1
v_call: TRBV19
cdr3_aa: ASSPFFDRGAF

j_call: TRBJ1-2
v_call: TRBV19
cdr3_aa: ASTQPSLRVDYGYT

j_call: TRBJ2-1
v_call: TRBV4-3
cdr3_aa: ASSPREGLGYNEQF

j_call: TRBJ1-1
v_call: TRBV2
cdr3_aa: ASKWSGQLIMNTEAF

j_call: TRBJ2-5
v_call: TRBV9
cdr3_aa: ASSITGGRETQY

j_call: TRBJ1-1
v_call: TRBV7-8
cdr3_aa: ASSLAVGTGYYGNTEAF

j_call: TRBJ1-6
v_call: TRBV14
cdr3_aa: ASSQYRGGNSPLH

j_call: TRBJ1-2
v_call: TRBV18
cdr3_aa: ASSPEGGLSGYT

j_call: TRBJ2-7
v_call: TRBV30
cdr3_aa: AWTRGTGASNEQY

j_call: TRBJ2-3
v_call: TRBV28
cdr3_aa: ASSFRQRGGTDTQY

j_call: TRBJ1-4
v_call: TRBV6-1
cdr3_aa: ASIRQGEEKLF

j_call: TRBJ2-3
v_call: TRBV30
cdr3_aa: AWSGSGSTDTQY

j_call: TRBJ2-7
v_call: TRBV7-9
cdr3_aa: ASTRDYEQY

j_call: TRBJ2-1
v_call: TRBV12-5
cdr3_aa: ASGSPTGVEQF